These T cell receptor beta chains were read from a single sample in a study of cytotoxic CD8 clonotypes in ibrutinib-treated CLL. Sequencing was performed with immunoSEQ multiplex PCR; in TCRdb, only in-frame clones are kept and a portion is missing. The repertoire holds fewer than 400,000 clones, with approximately 67% as singletons. Sequences were derived from PBMCs, sampled after 36 months of ibrutinib treatment. The receptors were sampled from a human donor with chronic lymphocytic leukemia. Each CDR3 is given with its conserved first and last residue. The D gene is left open where the match is weak. Rows may omit the clone size; those that give it use once, few, many or a size class.

v_call: TRBV5-6; clone_size: NA; d_call: NA; j_call: TRBJ2-5; cdr3_nt: TGTGCCAGCAGCTCCCCCAGAGGGACCCAGTACTTC; cdr3_aa: CASSSPRGTQYF
v_call: TRBV9; clone_size: NA; d_call: TRBD2; j_call: TRBJ2-1; cdr3_nt: TGTGCCAGCAGCGCTAGCGGGAACTCCTACAATGAGCAGTTCTTC; cdr3_aa: CASSASGNSYNEQFF
v_call: TRBV7-6; clone_size: once; d_call: TRBD1; j_call: TRBJ2-7; cdr3_nt: TGTGCCAGCAGCTTAGGGACAGGGTTCGGCTACGAGCAGTACTTC; cdr3_aa: CASSLGTGFGYEQYF
v_call: TRBV7-3; clone_size: NA; d_call: NA; j_call: TRBJ1-1; cdr3_nt: TGTGCCAGCAGCTTAATGGGGGTAGGGGAAGCTTTCTTT; cdr3_aa: CASSLMGVGEAFF
v_call: TRBV4-1; clone_size: NA; d_call: TRBD1; j_call: TRBJ2-7; cdr3_nt: TGCGCCAGCAGCCAAGACCCCCCAGGGGGAGCTATCTCCTACGAGCAGTACTTC; cdr3_aa: CASSQDPPGGAISYEQYF
v_call: TRBV7-9; clone_size: NA; d_call: TRBD1; j_call: TRBJ1-6; cdr3_nt: TGTGCCAGCAGCTTAGAATGGGGACAGGGGAGTTATTCACCCCTCCACTTT; cdr3_aa: CASSLEWGQGSYSPLHF
v_call: TRBV10-1; clone_size: NA; d_call: TRBD1; j_call: TRBJ2-3; cdr3_nt: TGCGCCAGCAGTGAGTCCAGGCAGGGGGTCTTGTGGTATTTT; cdr3_aa: CASSESRQGVLWYF
v_call: TRBV29-1; clone_size: once; d_call: NA; j_call: TRBJ2-1; cdr3_nt: TGCAGCGTTGTTCGGGGCCCGTCGTACAATGAGCAGTTCTTC; cdr3_aa: CSVVRGPSYNEQFF
v_call: TRBV18; clone_size: NA; d_call: NA; j_call: TRBJ2-1; cdr3_nt: TGTGCCAGCTCACCGATAACTATCGGTGAGCAGTTCTTC; cdr3_aa: CASSPITIGEQFF
v_call: TRBV5-1; clone_size: NA; d_call: NA; j_call: TRBJ2-3; cdr3_nt: TGCGCCAGCAGCTTGGATGTGGATACGCAGTATTTT; cdr3_aa: CASSLDVDTQYF
v_call: TRBV27; clone_size: NA; d_call: NA; j_call: TRBJ1-1; cdr3_nt: TGTGCCAGCAGCGGGAACAGGGTACCCACTGAAGCTTTCTTT; cdr3_aa: CASSGNRVPTEAFF
v_call: TRBV28; clone_size: NA; d_call: TRBD1; j_call: TRBJ1-1; cdr3_nt: TGTGCCAGCAGTGGGACAGTCGTCGCTGAAGCTTTCTTT; cdr3_aa: CASSGTVVAEAFF
v_call: TRBV6-6; clone_size: NA; d_call: NA; j_call: TRBJ1-2; cdr3_nt: TGTGCCAGCGCCGGTTCGGGGGATAGTGGCTACACCTTC; cdr3_aa: CASAGSGDSGYTF
v_call: TRBV29-1; clone_size: NA; d_call: TRBD1; j_call: TRBJ2-5; cdr3_nt: TGCAGCGTTGAGAAGGGACAGGGAGAGACCCAGTACTTC; cdr3_aa: CSVEKGQGETQYF
v_call: TRBV5-1; clone_size: once; d_call: TRBD2; j_call: TRBJ2-5; cdr3_nt: TGCGCCAGCAGTGACGCGGGGGTTGAGACCCAGTACTTC; cdr3_aa: CASSDAGVETQYF
v_call: TRBV12-2; clone_size: NA; d_call: NA; j_call: TRBJ1-5; cdr3_nt: TGTGCAAGTCGCTTAGCGAGGTATAGCAATCAGCCCCAGCATTTT; cdr3_aa: CASRLARYSNQPQHF
v_call: TRBV7-2; clone_size: once; d_call: NA; j_call: TRBJ2-7; cdr3_nt: TGTGCCAGCAGCTTAGCGGCATCCTACGAGCAGTACTTC; cdr3_aa: CASSLAASYEQYF
v_call: TRBV4-1; clone_size: few; d_call: NA; j_call: TRBJ2-7; cdr3_nt: TGCGCCAGCAGCCCCGGACAAGACTACGAGCAGTACTTC; cdr3_aa: CASSPGQDYEQYF
v_call: TRBV6-1; clone_size: NA; d_call: TRBD2; j_call: TRBJ2-7; cdr3_nt: TGTGCCAGCCGACGACTAGCCCCGTACGAGCAGTACTTC; cdr3_aa: CASRRLAPYEQYF
v_call: TRBV2; clone_size: NA; d_call: TRBD2; j_call: TRBJ2-2; cdr3_nt: TGTGCCAACAGCGGGGGAAACACCGGGGAGCTGTTTTTT; cdr3_aa: CANSGGNTGELFF
v_call: TRBV5-1; clone_size: few; d_call: NA; j_call: TRBJ1-4; cdr3_nt: TGCGCCAGCAGCTTGGCGGGGTTTGGTGAAAAACTGTTTTTT; cdr3_aa: CASSLAGFGEKLFF
v_call: TRBV29-1; clone_size: NA; d_call: NA; j_call: TRBJ1-1; cdr3_nt: TGCAGCGTTCTCGAGAACACTGAAGCTTTCTTT; cdr3_aa: CSVLENTEAFF
v_call: TRBV20-1; clone_size: few; d_call: NA; j_call: TRBJ2-1; cdr3_nt: TGCAGTGCTATAGGCAGTGAGCAGTTCTTC; cdr3_aa: CSAIGSEQFF
v_call: TRBV11-2; clone_size: NA; d_call: TRBD1; j_call: TRBJ2-6; cdr3_nt: TGTGCCAGCAGCTCCCCCAGGGTGACAGGGCACTCTGGGGCCAACGTCCTGACTTTC; cdr3_aa: CASSSPRVTGHSGANVLTF
v_call: TRBV15; clone_size: NA; d_call: NA; j_call: TRBJ1-5; cdr3_nt: TGTGCCACCAGCAGCTCCCAGGCTCCCTTCAATCAGCCCCAGCATTTT; cdr3_aa: CATSSSQAPFNQPQHF
v_call: TRBV29-1; clone_size: NA; d_call: NA; j_call: TRBJ1-2; cdr3_nt: TGCAGCGTTGAAGAAGGTACGAGAGTTCGCACCTTC; cdr3_aa: CSVEEGTRVRTF
v_call: TRBV10-3; clone_size: NA; d_call: TRBD1; j_call: TRBJ2-3; cdr3_nt: TGTGCCATCAGTGAGGGTGGACAGGGGGATACGCAGTATTTT; cdr3_aa: CAISEGGQGDTQYF
v_call: TRBV14; clone_size: once; d_call: TRBD1; j_call: TRBJ2-1; cdr3_nt: TGTGCCAGCAGCCAGACGGCCAGGGGGCTTTACAATGAGCAGTTCTTC; cdr3_aa: CASSQTARGLYNEQFF
v_call: TRBV4-2; clone_size: NA; d_call: NA; j_call: TRBJ2-1; cdr3_nt: TGTGCCAGCAGCCAAGAAGGTTCGGCGCGGCTTACCCCTAACAATGAGCAGTTCTTC; cdr3_aa: CASSQEGSARLTPNNEQFF
v_call: TRBV9; clone_size: NA; d_call: NA; j_call: TRBJ1-1; cdr3_nt: TGTGCCAGCAGCGTGGATTCGATACAGGGATTGCGCACTGAAGCTTTCTTT; cdr3_aa: CASSVDSIQGLRTEAFF
v_call: TRBV2; clone_size: NA; d_call: NA; j_call: TRBJ1-4; cdr3_nt: TGTGCCAGCGGAGGAGTGGTGTCGGAGGAAAAACTGTTTTTT; cdr3_aa: CASGGVVSEEKLFF
v_call: TRBV29-1; clone_size: few; d_call: NA; j_call: TRBJ1-1; cdr3_nt: TGCAGCGCCGGCTGGGGGTGGACTGAAGCTTTCTTT; cdr3_aa: CSAGWGWTEAFF
v_call: TRBV19; clone_size: few; d_call: NA; j_call: TRBJ2-1; cdr3_nt: TGTGCCACCCGAGGCAGGGGCGATGAGCAGTTCTTC; cdr3_aa: CATRGRGDEQFF
v_call: TRBV5-6; clone_size: NA; d_call: NA; j_call: TRBJ1-5; cdr3_nt: TGTGCCAGCAGCTTGGCCAGGGGAGCCCTCAATCAGCCCCAGCATTTT; cdr3_aa: CASSLARGALNQPQHF
v_call: TRBV7-9; clone_size: NA; d_call: NA; j_call: TRBJ2-2; cdr3_nt: TGTGCCAGCAGCTACTTCACCGGGGAGCTGTTTTTT; cdr3_aa: CASSYFTGELFF
v_call: TRBV7-9; clone_size: NA; d_call: TRBD1; j_call: TRBJ2-6; cdr3_nt: TGTGCCAGCAGCCCCAGGGGGTCTGGGGCCAACGTCCTGACTTTC; cdr3_aa: CASSPRGSGANVLTF